The 21 T cell receptor beta chains in this list originate from one sample, sequenced in a study of neoadjuvant anti-PD-1 for oral cavity cancer (dated by TCRdb to about 2021). What this sample's time point label stands for: before neoadjuvant nivolumab. The method was the immunoSEQ multiplex PCR assay. TCRdb retrieved this table from immuneACCESS and kept in-frame rearrangements only. Not all clones are present; in checked studies, unresolved V genes account for under half, and no reason is known for the remainder. The sample contains roughly 14,000 clones, roughly 67% of them found a single time. The ten top clones hold roughly 2% of the sample. The source material was PBMCs, sampled before nivolumab (anti-PD-1) treatment. The receptor source for this set is a person between 40 and 79 years old with oral cavity squamous cell carcinoma.

CDR3 DNA sequence: TGCGCCACCAGGGGACAGGGGACCTACAATGAGCAGTTCTTC. It encodes CATRGQGTYNEQFF. J is TRBJ2-1 and V is TRBV10-2; 10 bases align to TRBD1. The CDR3 totals 14 residues. J gave up 2 bases and V 10 bases, and 5 bases lay outside the gene matches. CDR1 and CDR2 (germline): WSHSY, SAAADI.

The CDR3 DNA follows: TGTGCCAGCAGCCTTGGCCAAAACTATGGCTACACCTTC. This translates into CASSLGQNYGYTF. The V gene is TRBV7-2, the J gene TRBJ1-2; no clear D. The CDR3 covers 13 residues. Per the germline V gene, CDR1 is SGHTA and CDR2 is FQGNSA. V was pared by 5 bases and J by 2 bases, with 9 bases between.

This chain joins TRBV5-1 and TRBJ2-1; no reliable D call. Trimming took off 2 bases at V and 5 bases at J, with 2 bases between the two ends. Looked up from germline, CDR1 is SGHRS and CDR2 is YFSETQ. The CDR3 loop spans 11 amino acids. The CDR3 here is CASSFHNEQFF. DNA of the CDR3: TGCGCCAGCAGCTTCCACAATGAGCAGTTCTTC. The full variable domain, rest sourced from reference TRBV5-1 and TRBJ2-1, is KAGVTQTPRYLIKTRGQQVTLSCSPISGHRSVSWYQQTPGQGLQFLFEYFSETQRNKGNFPGRFSGRQFSNSRSEMNVSTLELGDSALYLCASSFHNEQFFGPGTRLTVL.

This clone appeared a single time. The rearrangement uses TRBV2 and TRBJ2-7, with a weak D call TRBD1 (5 bases). This CDR3 is built from 14 residues. Germline-derived CDR1 and CDR2 are SNHLY and FYNNEI. Trimming left V 2 bases short and J 2 bases short, with 10 bases between. The CDR3 spells CASSEQGITYEQYF. For the CDR3, the DNA is TGTGCCAGCAGTGAACAGGGTATTACCTACGAGCAGTACTTC.

A few counts support this clone. V and J are TRBV11-2 and TRBJ1-2; possible D gene TRBD1, 5 bases. This CDR3 has 15 residues. V lost 0 bases to trimming and J lost 4 bases, with 12 bases between them. The V gene's germline CDR1 is SGHAT and CDR2 FQNNGV. The CDR3 DNA reads as TGTGCCAGCAGCTTAGAGCGGGACGGATTCTATGGCTACACCTTC. This codes for CASSLERDGFYGYTF.

This clone was observed a handful of times. This rearrangement joins TRBV6-1 to TRBJ2-7; 10 nucleotides align to TRBD2. CDR3 length: 16 residues. Germline V CDR1 and CDR2: MNHNS, SASEGT. J lost 2 bases, V lost 2 bases, and 6 bases had no gene match. CDR3 bases: TGTGCCAGCAGTGAATCCACTAGCGGGATTCCCTACGAGCAGTACTTC. Residues: CASSESTSGIPYEQYF.

A note on this clone: The identical CDR3 is also encoded by other nucleotide sequences in the sample. This chain uses TRBV7-7 with TRBJ2-3; TRBD1 agrees at 7 bases. Germline V gene lookup returns CDR1 SSHAT and CDR2 FNYEAQ (reference sequence). V trimming: 2 bases; J trimming: 1 base; junction bases outside the gene matches: 0. The CDR3 has 14 residues. The CDR3 DNA is TGTGCCAGCAGCTTAACAGGGGGCACAGATACGCAGTATTTT. It specifies CASSLTGGTDTQYF. Together with reference TRBV7-7 and TRBJ2-3, the CDR3 gives the full variable domain: GAGVSQSPRYKVTKRGQDVTLRCDPISSHATLYWYQQALGQGPEFLTYFNYEAQPDKSGLPSDRFSAERPEGSISTLTIQRTEQRDSAMYRCASSLTGGTDTQYFGPGTRLTVL.

The chain has TRBV15 and TRBJ2-7; 7 bases are shared with TRBD1. V trimming: 1 base; J trimming: 3 bases; junction bases outside the gene matches: 3. This CDR3 is built from 14 residues. Germline assignment: CDR1 LNHNV and CDR2 YYDKDF (reference sequence). The CDR3 loop reads CATSRVAGGYEQYF. CDR3 DNA sequence: TGTGCCACCAGCAGAGTTGCAGGGGGCTACGAGCAGTACTTC.

This clone was recorded once. The chain is built from TRBV27 and TRBJ2-3; the D is unclear. The ends were cut back, 7 bases at V and 2 bases at J, with 13 bases in the middle. Germline lookup yields CDR1 MNHEY and CDR2 SMNVEV (reference sequence). The CDR3 extends over 14 amino acids. This chain's CDR3 is CASTQASPTDTQYF. In DNA, the CDR3 is TGTGCCAGCACCCAAGCCTCCCCCACAGATACGCAGTATTTT.

The gene calls are TRBV5-1 and TRBJ1-1; possibly TRBD1 for D (6 bases). The CDR3 length is 17 residues. CDR1 and CDR2 from the germline V gene are SGHRS and YFSETQ. V was pared by 2 bases and J by 6 bases, with 23 bases between. CDR3 DNA: TGCGCCAGCAGCTTAGGGGTACAGTCGGGGGCTTATGCTGAAGCTTTCTTT. Its protein product is CASSLGVQSGAYAEAFF.

This clone was recorded only once. The rearrangement joins TRBV7-9 to TRBJ1-2; D is possibly TRBD1 (6 bases). The CDR3 is 18 amino acids. Germline assignment: CDR1 SEHNR and CDR2 FQNEAQ (reference sequence). Between the trimmed V and J ends, which lost 1 base and 4 bases, there was a span of 22 bases. This chain's CDR3 is CASSLGLGAGEVRYGYTF. The CDR3 DNA reads TGTGCCAGCAGCTTAGGGCTTGGGGCAGGGGAGGTTCGCTATGGCTACACCTTC.

The J gene is TRBJ2-3, the V gene TRBV6-1, with TRBD2 matching 15 bases. Trimming at V came to 6 bases and at J to 4 bases, leaving 2 bases not matched to a gene. This CDR3 comprises 15 residues. Per germline, CDR1 MNHNS and CDR2 SASEGT. The CDR3 DNA sequence: TGTGCCAGCAGAAGGACTAGCGGGGGGGCAGATACGCAGTATTTT. Translating it yields CASRRTSGGADTQYF.

The rearrangement joins TRBV9 to TRBJ2-7, with 11 bases aligning to TRBD1. With V trimmed by 0 bases and J by 4 bases, 3 bases remained unmatched. The CDR3 has 15 residues. Germline values: CDR1 SGDLS, CDR2 YYNGEE. As DNA, the CDR3 is TGTGCCAGCAGCGTAGGGGACAGGGGGTTTTACGAGCAGTACTTC. Amino acids: CASSVGDRGFYEQYF. The variable domain in full, completed from reference TRBV9 and TRBJ2-7, reads DSGVTQTPKHLITATGQRVTLRCSPRSGDLSVYWYQQSLDQGLQFLIQYYNGEERAKGNILERFSAQQFPDLHSELNLSSLELGDSALYFCASSVGDRGFYEQYFGPGTRLTVT.

In this sample, this clone turned up a few times. The chain combines TRBV19 with TRBJ1-2, with 7 positions matching TRBD1. The CDR3 contains 15 residues. Germline CDR1 reads LNHDA; CDR2 reads SQIVND (reference sequence). The ends lost 4 bases at V and 2 bases at J; junction bases unmatched: 7. The CDR3 sequence is CASSTRDSVNYGYTF. CDR3 nucleotide sequence: TGTGCCAGTAGTACCCGGGACAGTGTCAACTATGGCTACACCTTC.

The V and J genes are TRBV9 and TRBJ2-3; the match to TRBD2 covers 10 bases. This CDR3 comprises 18 residues. Unmatched junction bases numbered 8, after V lost 0 bases and J lost 1 base. Germline CDR1 SGDLS, CDR2 YYNGEE. The CDR3 reads CASSVGPSGRGGTDTQYF. CDR3 nucleotide sequence: TGTGCCAGCAGCGTAGGTCCTAGCGGGAGAGGAGGCACAGATACGCAGTATTTT.

This clone was found a few times. The chain links TRBV7-9 to TRBJ2-7, with D possibly being TRBD1 or TRBD2 (5 bases each). The V end was cut by 7 bases, the J end by 7 bases, with 11 bases between. The CDR3 loop spans 11 amino acids. From germline, CDR1 is SEHNR and CDR2 FQNEAQ (reference sequence). As DNA, the CDR3 is TGTGCCAGCAATCGTTGGGGGGAGCAGTACTTC. This sequence encodes CASNRWGEQYF.

The chain combines TRBV7-9 with TRBJ1-2; D remains unclear. Germline V gene data show CDR1 as SEHNR and CDR2 as FQNEAQ (reference sequence). V was pared by 1 base and J by 8 bases, with 5 bases between. The CDR3 length is 11 residues. The CDR3 region has the DNA TGTGCCAGCAGCTTAGTGGGCGGCTACACCTTC. Protein sequence: CASSLVGGYTF.

This sequence joins TRBV7-7 and TRBJ2-7; TRBD1 aligns across 7 bases. The CDR3 spans 13 residues. V trimming: 3 bases; J trimming: 5 bases; junction bases outside the gene matches: 4. CDR1 is SSHAT and CDR2 is FNYEAQ in the germline V gene (reference sequence). The CDR3 reads CASSFTGENEQYF. CDR3 nucleotide sequence: TGTGCCAGCAGCTTTACAGGGGAGAACGAGCAGTACTTC.

The rearrangement joins TRBV29-1 to TRBJ1-3; D is uncertain. V was clipped by 3 bases and J by 8 bases, with 11 bases between them. Germline CDR1 SQVTM, CDR2 ANQGSEA. The CDR3 is 12 amino acids. CDR3 region: CSVDIRGDTIYF. The CDR3 nucleotides are TGCAGCGTTGACATTCGCGGTGACACCATATATTTT.

The rearrangement uses TRBV18 and TRBJ2-1; tentatively, D is TRBD1 or TRBD2 (5 bases each). Germline V lookup: CDR1 KGHSH, CDR2 LQKENI. V was pared by 4 bases and J by 9 bases, with 10 bases between. This CDR3 contains 12 residues. CDR3 residues: CASSQDGTEQFF. Written as DNA, the CDR3 is TGTGCCAGCTCACAGGACGGGACTGAGCAGTTCTTC.

This rearrangement joins TRBV5-5 to TRBJ2-5; 8 bases line up with TRBD2. The germline CDR1 and CDR2 sequences are SGHKS and YYEKEE (reference sequence). CDR3 length: 15 amino acids. V gave up 4 bases and J gave up 1 base; unmatched junction bases: 6. The chain's CDR3 is CASSARTSPQETQYF. The DNA for the CDR3 is TGTGCCAGCAGCGCCAGGACTAGCCCCCAAGAGACCCAGTACTTC.